This TCR beta chain was obtained from a study of shared clonotypes between healthy human individuals. The study ran the assay at deep level. In the original processing: From ImmunoSEQ came sequences covering only the junction and carrying no quality scores, so filtering differed. TCRdb's copy holds only in-frame clones and misses some; the assay was immunoSEQ multiplex PCR. For V, J and clone size, that table is used; D and trimming come from the DNA. The repertoire holds some 2,400,000 clones, around 95% seen once, with approximately 0.13% in the top ten. The CDR3 covers 15 residues. Trimming stripped 4 bases from V and 11 bases from J, with 21 bases between. CDR1 is SNHLY, CDR2 FYNNEI, per germline. For this clone: Its antigen remains unknown.

The study's findings and limits: All-four-donor shared clonotypes had higher generation probabilities than non-shared clonotypes did. As a rule, naive subsets had a larger estimated richness than memory subsets.

The source is a man younger than 30 in good health. The V call is TRBV2, the J call TRBJ1-5; possibly TRBD1 for D (5 bases). What was sequenced was naive CD4+ T cells sorted from blood. The subset: CD45RA+ positively selected. The CDR3: CASSGPGRGNQAQHF. The DNA for the CDR3 is TGTGCCAGCAGTGGTCCGGGTAGGGGTAATCAAGCCCAGCATTTT.